The present entry profiles one TCR beta chain with its context. The data were taken from a study of blood T cell repertoires in COVID-19. The wider study: Researchers got acute and convalescent COVID-19 samples from the United States, Italy and Spain. Sources were T cells, B-cell-depleted T cells, or PBMCs; the material itself was cDNA or gDNA.

In the authors' methods: Nucleated cell number was recorded as an estimate derived from reference gene primer amplification. TCRdb's copy holds only in-frame clones and misses some; the assay was immunoSEQ multiplex PCR. V, J and clone size reflect that table, while D and trimming were determined from the DNA. The data contain 150,000 to 200,000 clones, roughly 78% of them singletons. V lost 4 bases, J lost 15 bases, and 7 bases stayed unmatched. The CDR3 sequence is 12 residues long. Germline CDR1 reads MGHRA; CDR2 reads YSYEKL. This sequence originates from a woman older than 75 with active or convalescent COVID-19. The V call is TRBV4-1, the J call TRBJ2-4; 9 bases align to TRBD2. The sequenced material came from peripheral blood. The CDR3, as DNA: TGCGCCAGCAGCCCCGGGACTAGCAACCCGTACTTC. It yields the protein CASSPGTSNPYF.